This paragraph reports one TCR beta chain. This clone was counted once. Its antigen is unknown. Base quality data are lacking; no much larger clone is found one base away. The record originates from a study of blood T cell repertoires in COVID-19 (dated by TCRdb to the early 2020s). Study-wide context: Samples covering the acute and convalescent phases of COVID-19 were provided by collaborators in the United States, Italy and Spain. The prospective study material was composed of cDNA or gDNA derived from T cells, B-cell-depleted T cells, or PBMCs. Deeply sampled blood TCRbeta repertoires from subjects exposed to, actively infected with, or recovered from COVID-19 were included in the dataset. A freely available public database, intended as a resource for researchers studying the immune response to SARS-CoV-2, is where the repertoires were released. The samples were drawn from the first 160 participants of the ongoing ImmuneRACE study and from more than 1,000 subjects provided by 6 global collaborators. Nearly every sample came with metadata listing a de-identified subject ID, COVID-19 status, age in years and sex. HLA class I and class II types, where available, came from metadata supplied by the sample provider rather than from assay-based typing. Overall study results and their limits: The quantity of clinical and demographic metadata differed by source and by participant and was supplied without curation.

A distance of 10 bases separates the germline ends of V and J, which lose 6 bases and 3 bases respectively. The CDR3 spans 12 residues, from the cysteine through the phenylalanine. The sequence is cut down to CDR3 DNA, 36 bases in frame from base 1. Sequences SGHRS (CDR1) and YFSETQ (CDR2) are obtained from the germline V gene. Enrolling through a virtual design, the prospective study's participants ranged in age from about 18 to 89 years and lived across about two dozen United States geographic areas. Cohort assignment in the prospective study relied on participant-reported clinical history from a screening survey and a study questionnaire. Recovered participants in ImmuneRACE Cohort 3 were defined by two consecutive negative NP/OP PCR tests, clearance by a healthcare professional, or resolution of symptoms. In the prospective study, mobile phlebotomists collected whole blood, serum and a nasopharyngeal or oropharyngeal swab from each participant. Over a roughly two-month period, participants in the prospective study had the option of providing additional blood draws and questionnaires. Prospective study blood samples were shipped either frozen or at room temperature before DNA extraction.

The immunoSEQ Assay, a bias-controlled multiplex PCR, was used to amplify TCRbeta CDR3 regions from genomic DNA. The paper's data handling went like this. Nucleated cell counts per sample were estimated from amplification of reference gene primers within the assay. To quantify the absolute abundance of each unique TCRbeta CDR3 rearrangement, sequence reads were collapsed and filtered. For each sample, productive Simpson clonality was calculated as the square root of Simpson's diversity index across productive rearrangements. The table was pulled from immuneACCESS by TCRdb, which kept in-frame rearrangements only. Such tables lose some clones; where checked, under half of the loss comes from unresolved V genes, and the rest has no known cause. D and trimming were read from the DNA, whereas the V and J calls and clone size are those reported in that table. The sample contains a few hundred thousand clones, approximately 85% of them found a single time. The ten largest clones represent approximately 2% of the sample.

Sequenced sample: PBMCs or T cells enriched from blood (not recorded which). The TCR sequence derives from a woman between 45 and 60 years old who had recovered from COVID-19. The receptor chain draws on TRBV5-1 and TRBJ2-7, with the D gene call left open. The CDR3 protein sequence reads: CASNLGDYEQYF. The nucleotide sequence reads as follows: TGCGCCAGCAACCTCGGAGACTACGAGCAGTACTTC.